The subject of this entry is one T cell receptor beta chain. CDR3 length: 15 residues. The germline CDR1 and CDR2 sequences are GTSNPN and SVGIG (reference sequence). The V end lost 0 bases, the J end lost 1 base, and 10 bases lay between the germline ends. The data belong to a study of control samples from healthy donors and cancer patients. Sequencing was performed with immunoSEQ multiplex PCR; in TCRdb, only in-frame clones are kept and a portion is missing. The sample carries 90,000 to 100,000 clones, about 80% recorded once. This TCR was recovered from a woman aged 25 to 39 in good health. The chain uses TRBV30 and TRBJ2-1; D ambiguous. Sequencing used blood. The CDR3 nucleotides read TGTGCCTGGAGTGTATCCGGGCTATCCTACAATGAGCAGTTCTTC. This sequence encodes CAWSVSGLSYNEQFF.